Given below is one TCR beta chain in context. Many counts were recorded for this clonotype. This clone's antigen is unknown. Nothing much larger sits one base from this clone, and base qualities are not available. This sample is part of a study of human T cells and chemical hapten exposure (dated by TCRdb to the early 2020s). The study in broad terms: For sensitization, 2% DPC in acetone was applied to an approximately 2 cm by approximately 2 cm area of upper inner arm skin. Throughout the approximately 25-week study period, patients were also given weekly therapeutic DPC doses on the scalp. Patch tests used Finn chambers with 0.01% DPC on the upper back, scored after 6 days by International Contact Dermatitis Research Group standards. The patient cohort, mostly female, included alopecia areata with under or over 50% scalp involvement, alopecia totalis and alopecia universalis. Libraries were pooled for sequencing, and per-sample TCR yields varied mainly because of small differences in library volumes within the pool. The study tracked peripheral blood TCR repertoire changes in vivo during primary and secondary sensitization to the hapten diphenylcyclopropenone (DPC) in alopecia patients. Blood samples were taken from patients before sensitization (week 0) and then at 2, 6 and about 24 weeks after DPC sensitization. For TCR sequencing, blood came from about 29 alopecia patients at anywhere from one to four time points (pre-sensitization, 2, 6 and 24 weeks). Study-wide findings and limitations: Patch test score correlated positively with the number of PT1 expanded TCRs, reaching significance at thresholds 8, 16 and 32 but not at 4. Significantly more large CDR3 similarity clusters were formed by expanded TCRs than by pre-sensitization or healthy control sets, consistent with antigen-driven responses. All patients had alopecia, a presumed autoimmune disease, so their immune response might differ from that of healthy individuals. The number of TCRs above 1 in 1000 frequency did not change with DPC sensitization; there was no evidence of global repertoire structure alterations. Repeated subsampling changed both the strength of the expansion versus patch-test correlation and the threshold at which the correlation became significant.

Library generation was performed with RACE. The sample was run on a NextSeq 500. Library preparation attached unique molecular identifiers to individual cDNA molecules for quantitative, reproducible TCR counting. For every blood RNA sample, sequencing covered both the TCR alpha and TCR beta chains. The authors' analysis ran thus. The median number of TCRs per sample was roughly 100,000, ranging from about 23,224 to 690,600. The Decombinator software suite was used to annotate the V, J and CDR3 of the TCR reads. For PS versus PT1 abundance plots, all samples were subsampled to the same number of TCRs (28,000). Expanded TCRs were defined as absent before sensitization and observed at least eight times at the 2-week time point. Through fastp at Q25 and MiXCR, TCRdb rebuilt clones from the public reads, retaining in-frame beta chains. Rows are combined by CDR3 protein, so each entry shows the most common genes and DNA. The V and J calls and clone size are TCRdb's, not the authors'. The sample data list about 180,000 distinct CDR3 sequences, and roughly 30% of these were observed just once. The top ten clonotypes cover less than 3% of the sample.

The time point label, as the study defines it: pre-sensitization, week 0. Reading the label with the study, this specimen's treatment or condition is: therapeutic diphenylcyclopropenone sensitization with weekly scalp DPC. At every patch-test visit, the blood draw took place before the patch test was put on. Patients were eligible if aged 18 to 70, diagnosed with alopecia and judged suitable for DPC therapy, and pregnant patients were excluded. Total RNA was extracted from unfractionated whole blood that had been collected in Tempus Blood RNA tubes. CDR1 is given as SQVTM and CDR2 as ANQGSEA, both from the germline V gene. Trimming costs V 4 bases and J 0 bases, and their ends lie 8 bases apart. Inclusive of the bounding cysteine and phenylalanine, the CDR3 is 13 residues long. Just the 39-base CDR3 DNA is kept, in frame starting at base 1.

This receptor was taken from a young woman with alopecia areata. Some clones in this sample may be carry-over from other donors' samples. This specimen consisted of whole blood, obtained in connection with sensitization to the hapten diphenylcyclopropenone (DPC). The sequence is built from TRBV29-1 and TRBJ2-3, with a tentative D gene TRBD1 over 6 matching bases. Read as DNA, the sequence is TGCAGCGTTGGTAGGGGGAGCACAGATACGCAGTATTTT. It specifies CSVGRGSTDTQYF.